A single T cell receptor beta chain is shown here with its context. This CDR3 is built from 15 residues. In germline, CDR1 is ENHRY, CDR2 SYGVKD. Trimming shortened V by 4 bases and J by 5 bases, and 14 bases separated the two germline ends. This sample was included in a study of shared clonotypes between healthy human individuals. Genomic DNA of each subset was evenly split across several immunoSEQ plates. Generated by immunoSEQ multiplex PCR, the TCRdb table keeps only in-frame clones and is missing some. The table has around 2.1 million clones, approximately 96% seen once. The chain joins TRBV10-3 to TRBJ2-2, with a weak D call TRBD1 (6 bases). The sequenced material came from naive CD4+ T cells sorted from blood. Noted subset: CD45RA+ positively selected. This TCR was sampled from a man aged 18 to 30 in good health. In DNA, the CDR3 is TGTGCCATCAGTGGGGGACACCCGGGAACCGGGGAGCTGTTTTTT. Translation: CAISGGHPGTGELFF.